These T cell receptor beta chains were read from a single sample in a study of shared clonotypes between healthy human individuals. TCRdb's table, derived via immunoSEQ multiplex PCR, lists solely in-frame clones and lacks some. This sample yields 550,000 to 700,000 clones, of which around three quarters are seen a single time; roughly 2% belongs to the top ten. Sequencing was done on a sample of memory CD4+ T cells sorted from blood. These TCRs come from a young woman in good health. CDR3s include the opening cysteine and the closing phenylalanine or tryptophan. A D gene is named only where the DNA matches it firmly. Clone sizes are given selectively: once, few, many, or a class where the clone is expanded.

CDR3nt: TGCGCCAGCAGCTCAATTCAAACCCCAGGGCAAGTCAATCAGCCCCAGCATTTT
CDR3aa: CASSSIQTPGQVNQPQHF
d_gene: -
j_gene: TRBJ1-5
abundance: -
v_gene: TRBV5-1

CDR3nt: TGTGCCAGCAGCCGCGGGAACACTGAAGCTTTCTTT
CDR3aa: CASSRGNTEAFF
d_gene: -
j_gene: TRBJ1-1
abundance: -
v_gene: TRBV7-2

CDR3nt: TGCGCCAGCAGCTGGGGACAGGGATCGGACGAGCAGTACTTC
CDR3aa: CASSWGQGSDEQYF
d_gene: TRBD1
j_gene: TRBJ2-7
abundance: -
v_gene: TRBV5-1

CDR3nt: TGTGCCAGCTCACCATACGCGGATGAAGCTTTCTTT
CDR3aa: CASSPYADEAFF
d_gene: -
j_gene: TRBJ1-1
abundance: few
v_gene: TRBV18

CDR3nt: TGCGCCAGCAGCGATGGTTACGAGCAGTACTTC
CDR3aa: CASSDGYEQYF
d_gene: -
j_gene: TRBJ2-7
abundance: -
v_gene: TRBV5-1

CDR3nt: TGTGCCAGCAAAAAATGGGACAGGCCCTACGAGCAGTACTTC
CDR3aa: CASKKWDRPYEQYF
d_gene: TRBD1
j_gene: TRBJ2-7
abundance: -
v_gene: TRBV28

CDR3nt: TGTGCCAGCAGTGGACAGCTGATTAACTATGGCTACACCTTC
CDR3aa: CASSGQLINYGYTF
d_gene: -
j_gene: TRBJ1-2
abundance: many
v_gene: TRBV2

CDR3nt: TGTGCCAGTAGTATAGTAACAGGGGCAGATACGCAGTATTTT
CDR3aa: CASSIVTGADTQYF
d_gene: TRBD1
j_gene: TRBJ2-3
abundance: few
v_gene: TRBV19

CDR3nt: TGTGCCAGCAGTTCAGGAGCGGGAGATACGCAGTATTTT
CDR3aa: CASSSGAGDTQYF
d_gene: -
j_gene: TRBJ2-3
abundance: many
v_gene: TRBV6-4

CDR3nt: TGTGCCAGCTGTACAGGGGCGGCTAACTATGGCTACACCTTC
CDR3aa: CASCTGAANYGYTF
d_gene: TRBD1
j_gene: TRBJ1-2
abundance: few
v_gene: TRBV28

CDR3nt: TGCGCCAGCAGCCTAGGACAGGGAGGAGATACGCAGTATTTT
CDR3aa: CASSLGQGGDTQYF
d_gene: TRBD1
j_gene: TRBJ2-3
abundance: many
v_gene: TRBV5-1

CDR3nt: TGTGCCAGTAGTTACCAGACGGCGAACACTGAAGCTTTCTTT
CDR3aa: CASSYQTANTEAFF
d_gene: -
j_gene: TRBJ1-1
abundance: -
v_gene: TRBV19

CDR3nt: TGTGCCAGCAGTTCTGGTGGGGGATTCGAGACCCAGTACTTC
CDR3aa: CASSSGGGFETQYF
d_gene: -
j_gene: TRBJ2-5
abundance: -
v_gene: TRBV28

CDR3nt: TGCGCCAGCAACCGCCTGGGCCCCTATGACGAGCAGTACTTC
CDR3aa: CASNRLGPYDEQYF
d_gene: -
j_gene: TRBJ2-7
abundance: once
v_gene: TRBV5-1

CDR3nt: TGTGCCAGCTCACCAGGAACAGGCCCGGAAAAACTGTTTTTT
CDR3aa: CASSPGTGPEKLFF
d_gene: -
j_gene: TRBJ1-4
abundance: once
v_gene: TRBV18

CDR3nt: TGCGCCAGCAGCTTTGGGTCGTTCGCCGAGCAGTACTTC
CDR3aa: CASSFGSFAEQYF
d_gene: -
j_gene: TRBJ2-7
abundance: once
v_gene: TRBV5-1